This T cell receptor beta chain was captured by sequencing in a study of blood T cell repertoires in COVID-19. Sequenced by immunoSEQ multiplex PCR; TCRdb stores in-frame clones only, minus some. The repertoire holds approximately 380,000 clones, with 85% as singletons. The V gene end was trimmed by 1 base and the J gene end by 3 bases; junction bases not matched to a gene: 10. CDR1 is SGHKS and CDR2 is YYEKEE in the germline V gene (reference sequence). CDR3 size: 18 residues. What was sequenced was peripheral blood. J is TRBJ2-2 and V is TRBV5-5; 9 bases fit TRBD1. The origin of this receptor is a woman in her late teens or twenties with acute or convalescent COVID-19. CDR3 protein: CASSLLWDRESHTGELFF. CDR3 coding DNA: TGTGCCAGCAGCTTGCTCTGGGACAGGGAATCCCACACCGGGGAGCTGTTTTTT.